Below are 24 T cell receptor beta chains sequenced from a single sample in a study of blood T cell repertoires in COVID-19 (dated by TCRdb to the early 2020s). The receptor library was made with the immunoSEQ multiplex PCR assay. The table comes from immuneACCESS by way of TCRdb, which keeps in-frame sequences with V and J called. Part of the clones is missing from these tables; in studies checked, under half for an unresolved V gene and the rest for unknown reasons. Present in this sample are approximately 70,000 clones, 76% of which were seen just once. Under 15% of the sample lies in the top ten. Sequenced material: peripheral blood. The receptor set was obtained from a man aged 55 to 70 with COVID-19, enrolled during active disease.

This chain uses TRBV2 with TRBJ2-6; D possibly corresponds to TRBD1 (6 bases). The ends were cut back, 3 bases at V and 0 bases at J, with 12 bases in the middle. The CDR3 length is 17 residues. CDR1 is SNHLY and CDR2 is FYNNEI in the germline V gene. CDR3 sequence reads: CASSELGAASGANVLTF. For the CDR3, the DNA is TGTGCCAGCAGTGAGTTGGGGGCAGCCTCTGGGGCCAACGTCCTGACTTTC.

V and J are TRBV19 and TRBJ1-1; a possible D gene is TRBD1 (6 bases). The CDR3 loop spans 14 amino acids. Germline V lookup: CDR1 LNHDA, CDR2 SQIVND (reference sequence). Trimming shortened V by 4 bases and J by 2 bases, and 11 bases separated the two germline ends. CDR3 region: CASSRTALNTEAFF. CDR3 nucleotide sequence: TGTGCCAGTAGTAGGACAGCCCTAAACACTGAAGCTTTCTTT. The full variable domain, completed using reference TRBV19 and TRBJ1-1, is DGGITQSPKYLFRKEGQNVTLSCEQNLNHDAMYWYRQDPGQGLRLIYYSQIVNDFQKGDIAEGYSVSREKKESFPLTVTSAQKNPTAFYLCASSRTALNTEAFFGQGTRLTVV.

This clone was found once. The chain has TRBV11-3 and TRBJ2-5; D might be TRBD2 (6 bases). Germline CDR1 and CDR2: SGHNT and YENEEA. V was cut by 4 bases and J by 5 bases, with 14 bases left in between. The CDR3 has 14 amino acids. The CDR3 protein is CASSSSGSGETQYF. For the CDR3, the DNA is TGTGCCAGCAGCTCGTCCGGGAGCGGGGAGACCCAGTACTTC.

The genes are TRBV10-2 and TRBJ2-7, with a tentative D call TRBD1 (6 bases). The CDR3 extends over 16 amino acids. V was shortened by 6 bases and J by 4 bases, with 22 bases between the two germline ends. Per the germline V gene, CDR1 is WSHSY and CDR2 is SAAADI. CDR3 residues: CASSTKGQATDYEQYF. For the CDR3, the DNA is TGCGCCAGCAGCACTAAGGGACAAGCGACGGATTACGAGCAGTACTTC.

The rearrangement uses TRBV10-3 and TRBJ2-3; 7 nucleotides align to TRBD2. Trimming removed 3 bases from V and 4 bases from J; junction bases left unmatched: 7. Germline lookup yields CDR1 ENHRY and CDR2 SYGVKD. The CDR3 loop spans 15 amino acids. The CDR3 DNA reads TGTGCCATCAGTGATTGGACGGGAGGATCAGATACGCAGTATTTT. Its translation is CAISDWTGGSDTQYF.

The chain joins TRBV3-1 (or the pseudogene TRBV3-2) to TRBJ2-1; no definite D call. This CDR3 has 13 amino acids. Trimming shortened V by 4 bases and J by 3 bases, and 7 bases separated the two germline ends. Germline V CDR1 and CDR2: LGHDT, YNNKEL (reference sequence). CDR3 nucleotides: TGTGCCAGCAGCCGACTCCTCTACAATGAGCAGTTCTTC. This gives the protein CASSRLLYNEQFF.

This clone was seen only a few times. CDR3 nucleotides: TGTGCCAGCAGCCCCGGACAGAACACTGAAGCTTTCTTT. This codes for CASSPGQNTEAFF. This chain connects TRBV12-3 or TRBV12-4 to TRBJ1-1; D possibly corresponds to TRBD1 (5 bases). V lost 6 bases and J 1 base, leaving 9 bases between the germline ends. The CDR3 length is 13 residues.

The chain links TRBV7-2 to TRBJ2-5; 7 positions agree with TRBD2. With V trimmed by 5 bases and J by 5 bases, 11 bases remained unmatched. The CDR3 runs 15 residues. Per the germline V gene, CDR1 is SGHTA and CDR2 is FQGNSA. The CDR3 region has the DNA TGTGCCAGCAGCCCCAACGGGGCCGGGGGGGAGACCCAGTACTTC. It yields the protein CASSPNGAGGETQYF.

The V gene is TRBV29-1, the J gene TRBJ2-5; 9 bases are a match to TRBD1. The V gene end was trimmed by 7 bases and the J gene end by 5 bases; junction bases not matched to a gene: 5. This CDR3 region has 12 residues. Germline lookup yields CDR1 SQVTM and CDR2 ANQGSEA. CDR3 loop: CSGQGTGETQYF. The CDR3, as DNA: TGCAGCGGGCAAGGGACAGGGGAGACCCAGTACTTC.

The V gene is TRBV11-2, the J gene TRBJ2-2; no clear D. Looked up from germline, CDR1 is SGHAT and CDR2 is FQNNGV. The CDR3 extends over 15 amino acids. The V gene lost 5 bases and the J gene lost 2 bases, with 12 bases spanning the gap. The CDR3 loop is CASSPTADNTGELFF. DNA for the CDR3: TGTGCCAGCAGCCCGACTGCGGATAACACCGGGGAGCTGTTTTTT.

V usage is TRBV11-1 and J usage is TRBJ1-1, with D maybe TRBD1 (6 bases). The germline V gene encodes CDR1 SGHAT and CDR2 FQDESV (reference sequence). The V end lost 1 base, the J end lost 7 bases, and 10 bases lay between the germline ends. The CDR3 has 13 amino acids. The CDR3 protein is CASSLVDRVEAFF. In DNA form, the CDR3 reads TGTGCCAGCAGCTTAGTGGACAGAGTTGAAGCTTTCTTT.

A single count supports this clone. The rearrangement links TRBV6-5 to TRBJ1-1; D gene unclear. Germline values: CDR1 MNHEY, CDR2 SVGAGI. CDR3 size: 15 residues. V was shortened by 0 bases and J by 2 bases, with 10 bases between the two germline ends. This chain's CDR3 is CASSYSSTVNTEAFF. CDR3 sequence (DNA): TGTGCCAGCAGTTACTCGAGCACCGTAAACACTGAAGCTTTCTTT.

This clone was seen repeatedly, ten times or more. The V gene is TRBV28, the J gene TRBJ2-2; no firm D call. V was clipped by 6 bases and J by 3 bases, with 14 bases between them. Germline assignment: CDR1 MDHEN and CDR2 SYDVKM. The CDR3 has 15 residues. CDR3 region: CASRQSDTYTGELFF. In DNA form, the CDR3 reads TGTGCCAGCAGGCAGTCAGACACCTACACCGGGGAGCTGTTTTTT. The entire variable domain, with the rest obtained from reference TRBV28 and TRBJ2-2, is as follows: DVKVTQSSRYLVKRTGEKVFLECVQDMDHENMFWYRQDPGLGLRLIYFSYDVKMKEKGDIPEGYSVSREKKERFSLILESASTNQTSMYLCASRQSDTYTGELFFGEGSRLTVL.

The J gene is TRBJ2-7, the V gene TRBV6-5; 7 nucleotides match TRBD2. The V gene end was trimmed by 8 bases and the J gene end by 2 bases; junction bases not matched to a gene: 3. The germline V gene encodes CDR1 MNHEY and CDR2 SVGAGI. The CDR3 has 12 amino acids. The CDR3 region has the DNA TGTGCCAGCTTTGGACTAGCCTACGAGCAGTACTTC. Its protein product is CASFGLAYEQYF.

This sequence joins TRBV3-1 (or the pseudogene TRBV3-2) and TRBJ1-5; no clear D. CDR3 length: 13 residues. Trimming pared 2 bases from V and 5 bases from J, leaving 7 bases between. The germline V gene has CDR1 LGHDT and CDR2 YNNKEL (reference sequence). The DNA for the CDR3 is TGTGCCAGCAGCCAATTCTCGGATCAGCCCCAGCATTTT. It codes for CASSQFSDQPQHF.

The chain is built from TRBV28 and TRBJ1-2; 8 bases fit TRBD1. The CDR3 runs to 14 residues. V was clipped by 5 bases and J by 7 bases; unmatched bases: 9. Germline V gene data show CDR1 as MDHEN and CDR2 as SYDVKM. The CDR3 protein is CASSLSSGQGGYTF. The CDR3 DNA sequence: TGTGCCAGCAGTCTCTCGTCTGGACAGGGTGGCTACACCTTC.

This clone was seen a few times. The chain combines TRBV24-1 with TRBJ2-5; perhaps TRBD2 as D (5 bases). This CDR3 comprises 17 residues. Trimming removed 3 bases from V and 3 bases from J, with 19 bases in between. CDR1 and CDR2 from the germline V gene are KGHDR and SFDVKD. This chain's CDR3 is CATSDPGLETTEETQYF. DNA of the CDR3: TGTGCCACCAGTGATCCAGGACTGGAAACTACCGAAGAGACCCAGTACTTC.

The chain uses TRBV6-5 and TRBJ2-3, with 7 bases identical to TRBD1. This CDR3 region has 15 residues. Germline V gene data show CDR1 as MNHEY and CDR2 as SVGAGI. The trim removed 6 bases at V and 3 bases at J, leaving 9 bases unmatched. CDR3 amino acids: CASSRSGQLTDTQYF. CDR3 nucleotide sequence: TGTGCCAGCAGCCGATCGGGACAGCTAACAGATACGCAGTATTTT.

This chain links TRBV5-6 with TRBJ2-1, with TRBD2 identical over 11 bases. CDR1 is SGHDT, CDR2 YYEEEE, per germline. The ends lost 4 bases at V and 9 bases at J; junction bases unmatched: 9. The CDR3 length is 15 residues. The CDR3 bases are TGTGCCAGCAGCACCACTAGCGGGAGAGGGGCTGAGCAGTTCTTC. It codes for CASSTTSGRGAEQFF.

The V gene is TRBV24-1, the J gene TRBJ1-4, with 9 bases lining up with TRBD1. CDR1 and CDR2 (germline): KGHDR, SFDVKD. V lost 0 bases, J lost 15 bases, and 16 bases stayed unmatched. The CDR3 length is 17 residues. The CDR3 DNA is TGTGCCACCAGTGATTTGCAGACCCCTGGGACAGGGATTAAAGTGTTTTTT. Residues: CATSDLQTPGTGIKVFF.

The gene calls are TRBV6-1 and TRBJ1-2; D possibly corresponds to TRBD1 (6 bases). The CDR3 length is 16 residues. The germline V and J ends were trimmed by 2 bases and 0 bases, with 13 bases remaining between them. Looked up from germline, CDR1 is MNHNS and CDR2 is SASEGT. CDR3 residues: CASSEMRTAPNYGYTF. As DNA, the CDR3 is TGTGCCAGCAGTGAAATGAGGACAGCCCCTAACTATGGCTACACCTTC.

The chain has TRBV30 and TRBJ2-3; TRBD2 agrees at 8 bases. The CDR3 length is 14 residues. The germline V gene has CDR1 GTSNPN and CDR2 SVGIG (reference sequence). J lost 2 bases, V lost 8 bases, and 9 bases had no gene match. This chain's CDR3 is CAREGVSNTDTQYF. CDR3 nucleotides: TGTGCCCGGGAGGGGGTTAGCAACACAGATACGCAGTATTTT.

V and J are TRBV20-1 and TRBJ2-3; D is perhaps TRBD2 (5 bases). The V end lost 4 bases, the J end lost 6 bases, and 8 bases lay between the germline ends. Germline V gene data show CDR1 as DFQATT and CDR2 as SNEGSKA (reference sequence). This CDR3 has 11 residues. This CDR3 reads CSATQRDTQYF. The DNA for the CDR3 is TGCAGTGCTACCCAGCGGGATACGCAGTATTTT.

This chain connects TRBV3-1 (or the pseudogene TRBV3-2) to TRBJ1-1; 7 positions match TRBD1. V trimming: 4 bases; J trimming: 5 bases; junction bases outside the gene matches: 7. Germline CDR1 and CDR2: LGHDT and YNNKEL (reference sequence). The CDR3 extends over 14 amino acids. The CDR3 here is CASSPLGGRTEAFF. In DNA, the CDR3 is TGTGCCAGCAGCCCTCTAGGGGGCCGGACTGAAGCTTTCTTT.